The TCR beta chain described here comes from a study of T cell clonality in common variable immunodeficiency. J gave up 6 bases and V 0 bases, and 8 bases lay outside the gene matches. The CDR3 is made up of 15 amino acids. Germline V lookup: CDR1 SGHRS, CDR2 YFSETQ. This clone was counted ten times or more. The read ends 3 residues before the CDR3 terminus; that terminus is restored from the germline J gene. Sequencing was performed with immunoSEQ multiplex PCR; in TCRdb, only in-frame clones are kept and a portion is missing. The sample contains under 30,000 clones, none of them singletons. Caucasian heritage predominated among both patients and controls.

V gene TRBV5-1 combines with J gene TRBJ2-7, with 8 bases fitting TRBD1. The TCR sequence derives from a person between 18 and 70 years old in good health. The specimen sequenced was peripheral blood mononuclear cells. The covered CDR3 bases are TGCGCCAGCAGCTTGGAAGGTCCAGGGGGCGGCGAG. It encodes CASSLEGPGGGE. The CDR3 as a whole reads CASSLEGPGGGEQYF.